These T cell receptor beta chains were read from a single sample in a study of siplizumab effects on memory and regulatory T cells. Produced via immunoSEQ multiplex PCR; TCRdb's table is partial and in-frame only. Seen here are about 110,000 clones, around 90% observed once, and the top ten hold 1.3%. The sequencing input was CD4+ T cells sorted from blood. The source of these receptors is a human donor in good health. Both conserved end residues are trimmed from each CDR3.

v_call cdr3_aa
TRBV11-3 ASSLQGRLH
TRBV11-2 ASRPGQRTYEQY
TRBV7-7 ASSPDSYNEQF
TRBV6-6 ASNPTNFNQPQH
TRBV18 ASSQRQGEMGNQPQH
TRBV4-2 ASSQDGSQSKNIQY
TRBV6-5 ASSYLNTQY
TRBV5-8 ASSYMVKRPEAF
TRBV11-2 ASSLDRSTRVGYT
TRBV18 ASSSDRSNQPQH
TRBV5-1 ASSTGQGAMGETQY
TRBV2 ASSDPGSEQY
TRBV5-1 ASSTRGVNEQF
TRBV7-2 ASSLNKGDTQY
TRBV11-3 ASSPGLAGRQETQY
TRBV6-5 ASNNHRGEDEQY
TRBV5-4 ASSLGAGDTEAF
TRBV27 ASSLFWGRGKEAF
TRBV7-6 ASSLEGRPRGEQY
TRBV25-1 ASSDRGAGLAYNEQF
TRBV18 ASSPTASTDTQY
TRBV2 ASTAAGRSYSPLH
TRBV10-3 AIRGTSGGTYEQY
TRBV5-1 ASSRGLNTDTQY
TRBV7-6 ASSLSRDRGGNTIY
TRBV2 ASSISGQGANGYT
TRBV5-1 ASSLEAGVNTEAF
TRBV29-1 SGADNEQF
TRBV6-1 ASSESGTGLREQY
TRBV2 ASSTSGGGGYT
TRBV2 ASTIQETQY
TRBV20-1 AGAGEETQY
TRBV5-4 ASSDGDTQY
TRBV6-5 ASSNPGQGGTEAF
TRBV18 ASSPPKDLQF
TRBV12-5 ASERTGTGDETQY
TRBV2 ASRYGGSYNSPLH
TRBV6-1 ASFLQGGTEAF
TRBV5-8 ASSMLGTGNEQF
TRBV5-6 ASSFPSRGYGYT
TRBV5-6 ASGVAGLNQPQH
TRBV10-3 AITDRGDTGELF
TRBV5-1 ASSFPGTSANEQY
TRBV7-9 ASSSYSNQPQH
TRBV29-1 SVKIIATNEKLF
TRBV6-4 ASSDSGQGNNEQF
TRBV5-1 ASSPDRGSTNEKLF
TRBV7-9 ASSLGDGGQPQH